The rows below give T cell receptor beta chains drawn from one sample of a study of blood T cell repertoires in COVID-19. Sequenced by immunoSEQ multiplex PCR; TCRdb stores in-frame clones only, minus some. The table shows some 200,000 clones, with 94% occurring only once. The sequenced sample consisted of peripheral blood. The receptor source for this set is a man aged 25-45 years with COVID-19, enrolled during active disease. The CDR3 runs from the conserved cysteine through the conserved F or W. D genes are given only for firm matches. The size entry is marked missing in some rows and otherwise reads once, few, many or a size class.

cdr3_nt	cdr3_aa	v_call	d_call	clone_size	j_call
TGTGCCAGCTCAGCGGACAGGGGGAACTATGGCTACACCTTC	CASSADRGNYGYTF	TRBV18	TRBD1	.	TRBJ1-2
TGCGCCAGCAGCCAAGGGGCAGGGCTTAACTATGGCTACACCTTC	CASSQGAGLNYGYTF	TRBV4-1	.	.	TRBJ1-2
TGTGCCAGCAGCTTAGCAGGACAGGGGATGAACACTGAAGCTTTCTTT	CASSLAGQGMNTEAFF	TRBV7-6	TRBD1	.	TRBJ1-1
TGTGCCAGTAGTATAGGTCTCGTGACAGGGGATTCATTCTTC	CASSIGLVTGDSFF	TRBV19	TRBD1	.	TRBJ2-1
TGCGCCAGCAGCTTCGGCCCCGACAGGCACTACGAGCAGTACTTC	CASSFGPDRHYEQYF	TRBV5-1	.	few	TRBJ2-7
TGTGCCAGCAGCTTAGTGCGCGGGGGCGTCGGGGGCTACACCTTC	CASSLVRGGVGGYTF	TRBV7-6	.	.	TRBJ1-2
TGCGCCAGCAGCTTGTCGACAGCGGGACCCCCCTACGAGCAGTACTTC	CASSLSTAGPPYEQYF	TRBV5-1	TRBD2	.	TRBJ2-7
TGTGCCACCAGCTCCCGGGGGGACTATGGCTACACCTTC	CATSSRGDYGYTF	TRBV15	.	.	TRBJ1-2
TGTGCCAGCAGCCAAGAGGGGACTTCGGAGGCCACTGAAGCTTTCTTT	CASSQEGTSEATEAFF	TRBV3-1/TRBV3-2	.	.	TRBJ1-1
TGTGCCAGCAGCATCGGGGCGTCCGGACAGGGGGCGAATGGGGCCAAAAACATTCAGTACTTC	CASSIGASGQGANGAKNIQYF	TRBV21-1	.	.	TRBJ2-4
TGTGCCAGCGGGACAGGAATGGCCTACGAGCAGTACTTC	CASGTGMAYEQYF	TRBV2	TRBD1	.	TRBJ2-7
TGTGCCAGCAGTGAAGTTGCGGGTAACACTGAAGCTTTCTTT	CASSEVAGNTEAFF	TRBV6-1	.	once	TRBJ1-1
TGCGCCAGCAGCTGGGTGGGGCTGAACACCGGGGAGCTGTTTTTT	CASSWVGLNTGELFF	TRBV5-1	.	once	TRBJ2-2
TGTGCCAGCAGCCCCAGGGGGCGCAAAGAGACCCAGTACTTC	CASSPRGRKETQYF	TRBV5-6	TRBD1	.	TRBJ2-5
TGTGCCAGCAGTGATATTTATTCCACCGGGGAGCTGTTTTTT	CASSDIYSTGELFF	TRBV6-1	.	.	TRBJ2-2